Listed here are 21 T cell receptor beta chains from one sample, sequenced in a study of human CD4 T cells and Enterobacteriaceae. Clones were read by immunoSEQ multiplex PCR, and TCRdb kept only the in-frame ones, dropping some. The data contain approximately 26,000 clones, about four fifths of them seen just once; the ten biggest clones take up approximately 0.9%. Memory CD4+ T cells were sorted as all CD4+ cells except CD45RA+CCR7+CD95- naive cells, over 95% pure. Sequencing was done on a sample of memory CD4+ T cells from blood. The receptor set was obtained from a human donor in good health.

J is TRBJ1-5 and V is TRBV6-5; D might be TRBD1 (6 bases). The CDR3 has 16 residues. V dropped 0 bases and J dropped 2 bases, with 11 bases sitting between them. From germline, CDR1 is MNHEY and CDR2 SVGAGI. The CDR3 DNA reads TGTGCCAGCAGTTACTCGGGCAGGGGTGGCAATCAGCCCCAGCATTTT. Residues: CASSYSGRGGNQPQHF.

This chain uses TRBV10-3 with TRBJ2-7; D remains ambiguous. CDR3 length: 12 amino acids. CDR1 and CDR2 from the germline V gene are ENHRY and SYGVKD. Trimming took off 4 bases at V and 3 bases at J, with 7 bases between the two ends. The CDR3 sequence is CAISAGIYEQYF. CDR3 DNA sequence: TGTGCCATCAGTGCTGGGATCTACGAGCAGTACTTC.

The chain carries TRBV7-2 and TRBJ2-2; no firm D call. The V end was cut by 8 bases, the J end by 1 base, with 5 bases between. The length of the CDR3 is 12 residues. Germline loops: CDR1 SGHTA, CDR2 FQGNSA. CDR3 protein: CASGRNTGELFF. CDR3 nucleotide sequence: TGTGCCAGCGGGCGGAACACCGGGGAGCTGTTTTTT.

The rearrangement links TRBV6-6 to TRBJ1-5; TRBD1 is a possible D gene (5 bases). The CDR3 length is 14 residues. V lost 8 bases and J lost 2, with 13 bases in between. Germline CDR1 MNHNY, CDR2 SVGAGI (reference sequence). For the CDR3, the DNA is TGTGCCAGCGGCGGGGGTCAGGGCAATCAGCCCCAGCATTTT. This translates into CASGGGQGNQPQHF.

The rearrangement uses TRBV18 and TRBJ2-5; D possibly corresponds to TRBD1 (9 bases). This CDR3 is built from 16 residues. Germline V gene lookup returns CDR1 KGHSH and CDR2 LQKENI. V was trimmed by 3 bases and J by 5 bases, leaving 19 bases between them. CDR3: CASSPSGTGSLETQYF. In DNA form, the CDR3 reads TGTGCCAGCTCACCTAGCGGGACAGGGTCCCTGGAGACCCAGTACTTC. Drawing the rest from reference TRBV18 and TRBJ2-5, the complete variable domain is NAGVMQNPRHLVRRRGQEARLRCSPMKGHSHVYWYRQLPEEGLKFMVYLQKENIIDESGMPKERFSAEFPKEGPSILRIQQVVRGDSAAYFCASSPSGTGSLETQYFGPGTRLLVL.

This chain joins TRBV27 and TRBJ1-3; D unclear. V lost 3 bases and J lost 3, with 12 bases in between. This CDR3 is built from 15 residues. Per the germline V gene, CDR1 is MNHEY and CDR2 is SMNVEV (reference sequence). The CDR3 loop reads CASSLTAHGGNTIYF. In DNA form, the CDR3 reads TGTGCCAGCAGTTTGACGGCGCATGGTGGAAACACCATATATTTT.

The rearrangement links TRBV28 to TRBJ2-5; D perhaps matches TRBD2 (5 bases). The CDR3 consists of 13 residues. Trimming pared 3 bases from V and 5 bases from J, leaving 10 bases between. Germline V gene sequence: CDR1 MDHEN, CDR2 SYDVKM. The CDR3 loop is CASSFPSLETQYF. DNA of the CDR3: TGTGCCAGCAGTTTTCCTAGCCTTGAGACCCAGTACTTC.

This clone was recorded a few times. The chain employs TRBV6-4 and TRBJ1-1; perhaps TRBD1 as D (6 bases). CDR1 is MRHNA and CDR2 is SNTAGT in the germline V gene. This CDR3 has 14 amino acids. V was pared by 2 bases and J by 2 bases, with 9 bases between. The DNA for the CDR3 is TGTGCCAGCAGTGACACGGACAGCAACACTGAAGCTTTCTTT. This translates into CASSDTDSNTEAFF.

The gene calls are TRBV28 and TRBJ1-2, with 11 bases fitting TRBD1. Per the germline V gene, CDR1 is MDHEN and CDR2 is SYDVKM. This CDR3 has 13 amino acids. V trimming: 6 bases; J trimming: 8 bases; junction bases outside the gene matches: 5. CDR3 bases: TGTGCCAGCAGGGACAGGGGGCCTTGGGGCTACACCTTC. Translation gives CASRDRGPWGYTF.

The rearrangement uses TRBV7-2 and TRBJ1-3; TRBD1 is a possible D gene (5 bases). The CDR3 has 16 residues. Trimming removed 3 bases at V and 2 bases at J, with 14 bases between. Germline V gene lookup returns CDR1 SGHTA and CDR2 FQGNSA. CDR3 bases: TGTGCCAGCAGCTTGGGGCCACCATCTCCTGGAAACACCATATATTTT. It yields the protein CASSLGPPSPGNTIYF. The whole variable domain, filled in from reference TRBV7-2 and TRBJ1-3, reads GAGVSQSPSNKVTEKGKDVELRCDPISGHTALYWYRQSLGQGLEFLIYFQGNSAPDKSGLPSDRFSAERTGGSVSTLTIQRTQQEDSAVYLCASSLGPPSPGNTIYFGEGSWLTVV.

The V call is TRBV5-6, the J call TRBJ1-2, with D possibly matching TRBD1 (5 bases). The CDR3 covers 15 residues. Per germline, CDR1 SGHDT and CDR2 YYEEEE. Trimming removed 5 bases at V and 2 bases at J, with 16 bases between. CDR3 sequence reads: CASRPGAKSNYGYTF. CDR3 coding DNA: TGTGCCAGCAGACCTGGGGCCAAATCCAACTATGGCTACACCTTC.

This rearrangement joins TRBV7-9 to TRBJ2-5, with D perhaps being TRBD1 or TRBD2 (5 bases each). The germline V gene has CDR1 SEHNR and CDR2 FQNEAQ (reference sequence). The V end was cut by 8 bases, the J end by 2 bases, with 15 bases between. CDR3 length: 14 residues. This CDR3 reads CASARPGRQETQYF. The CDR3 DNA reads TGTGCCAGCGCGAGACCGGGACGTCAAGAGACCCAGTACTTC.

This chain links TRBV18 with TRBJ1-3; D is uncertain. Trimming took 4 bases from V and 2 from J, leaving 15 bases between them. The CDR3 consists of 16 residues. Germline assignment: CDR1 KGHSH and CDR2 LQKENI. The CDR3 loop reads CASSQSDYTAGNTIYF. In DNA form, the CDR3 reads TGTGCCAGCTCACAATCTGATTACACCGCTGGAAACACCATATATTTT.

J is TRBJ2-2 and V is TRBV11-2; tentatively, D is TRBD1 or TRBD2 (5 bases each). The CDR3 covers 14 residues. V was cut by 4 bases and J by 1 base, with 7 bases left in between. CDR1 is SGHAT and CDR2 is FQNNGV in the germline V gene. This CDR3 reads CASSSRGNTGELFF. Here the CDR3 DNA reads TGTGCCAGCAGCTCGAGGGGGAACACCGGGGAGCTGTTTTTT.

The chain has TRBV19 and TRBJ1-2, with a possible D match to TRBD1 (6 bases). The V gene's germline CDR1 is LNHDA and CDR2 SQIVND (reference sequence). This CDR3 spans 14 amino acids. Trimming removed 4 bases at V and 0 bases at J, with 9 bases between. This chain's CDR3 is CASSRQASNYGYTF. The CDR3 DNA is TGTGCCAGTAGTAGACAGGCGTCTAACTATGGCTACACCTTC.

This clone turned up a few times. The chain combines TRBV30 with TRBJ1-2; D gene uncertain. CDR3 length: 15 residues. Germline V gene lookup returns CDR1 GTSNPN and CDR2 SVGIG (reference sequence). The germline V and J ends were trimmed by 0 bases and 8 bases, with 19 bases remaining between them. CDR3 protein: CAWSVLRGSQGGYTF. CDR3 bases: TGTGCCTGGAGTGTCCTTAGAGGCTCTCAAGGGGGCTACACCTTC. Full variable domain (missing parts from reference TRBV30 and TRBJ1-2): SQTIHQWPATLVQPVGSPLSLECTVEGTSNPNLYWYRQAAGRGLQLLFYSVGIGQISSEVPQNLSASRPQDRQFILSSKKLLLSDSGFYLCAWSVLRGSQGGYTFGSGTRLTVV.

The rearrangement uses TRBV14 and TRBJ1-3; unclear D gene. CDR1 is SGHDN and CDR2 is FVKESK in the germline V gene. The V end was cut by 0 bases, the J end by 0 bases, with 6 bases between. CDR3 size: 15 residues. The CDR3 here is CASSQDRNSGNTIYF. The CDR3 bases are TGTGCCAGCAGCCAAGACAGGAACTCTGGAAACACCATATATTTT.

This clone was observed a handful of times. The chain uses TRBV6-6 and TRBJ1-4; 9 nucleotides match TRBD1. This CDR3 region has 15 residues. CDR1 and CDR2 (germline): MNHNY, SVGAGI (reference sequence). Trimming took 6 bases from V and 5 from J; bases not matched to a gene: 7. The CDR3 bases are TGTGCCAGCAGGGATGGGGGACAGGGCAATGAAAAACTGTTTTTT. Its translation is CASRDGGQGNEKLFF.

This CDR3 reads CAWNRHRGGDTQYF. The CDR3 DNA sequence: TGTGCCTGGAATCGGCACCGAGGTGGAGATACGCAGTATTTT. The chain combines TRBV30 with TRBJ2-3; D unclear. CDR1 is GTSNPN, CDR2 SVGIG, per germline (reference sequence). The length of the CDR3 is 14 residues. Trimming removed 4 bases from V and 5 bases from J, with 16 bases in between. Together with reference TRBV30 and TRBJ2-3, the CDR3 gives the full variable domain: SQTIHQWPATLVQPVGSPLSLECTVEGTSNPNLYWYRQAAGRGLQLLFYSVGIGQISSEVPQNLSASRPQDRQFILSSKKLLLSDSGFYLCAWNRHRGGDTQYFGPGTRLTVL.

The CDR3 is CASSPGSGGAETQYF. DNA of the CDR3: TGTGCCAGCTCACCAGGATCCGGGGGTGCGGAGACCCAGTACTTC. The rearrangement joins TRBV18 to TRBJ2-5, with D possibly TRBD2 on 6 matching bases. V was pared by 2 bases and J by 5 bases, with 15 bases between. Per the germline V gene, CDR1 is KGHSH and CDR2 is LQKENI. The CDR3 contains 15 residues.

The chain is built from TRBV5-1 and TRBJ2-1, with TRBD2 matching over 10 bases. The germline CDR1 and CDR2 sequences are SGHRS and YFSETQ. The CDR3 consists of 16 residues. Trimming at V came to 3 bases and at J to 5 bases, leaving 8 bases not matched to a gene. The CDR3 DNA is TGCGCCAGCAGCTCCAGAAGCGGGAGGGGTAACAATGAGCAGTTCTTC. This gives the protein CASSSRSGRGNNEQFF.